A selection of T cell receptor beta chains follows, all from one sample in a study of cytotoxic CD8 clonotypes in ibrutinib-treated CLL. Using immunoSEQ multiplex PCR, the repertoire was profiled, and TCRdb retains in-frame clones only, with some absent. The profile shows more than 85,000 clones, more than 75% of them singletons. Material: PBMCs, obtained after 12 months of ibrutinib treatment. The source of these receptors is a human donor with chronic lymphocytic leukemia. CDR3s include the opening cysteine and the closing phenylalanine or tryptophan. Fields, in order: D gene, V gene, clone size, J gene, CDR3 DNA, CDR3 protein. A D gene is named only where the DNA matches it firmly. Clone size is stated in some rows and not others, as once, few, many or a class when expanded.

>-|TRBV30|-|TRBJ1-1
TGTGCCTGGAGTGTTGGCAGGGGGAACACTGAAGCTTTCTTT
CAWSVGRGNTEAFF
>TRBD2|TRBV4-1|-|TRBJ2-1
TGCGCCAGCAGCCAATCGCTAGCGGGGATTTTTGAGCAGTTCTTC
CASSQSLAGIFEQFF
>-|TRBV10-3|-|TRBJ2-7
TGTGCCATCAGTGTCCGGCCGTCCTACGAGCAGTACTTC
CAISVRPSYEQYF
>TRBD2|TRBV7-2|-|TRBJ2-4
TGTGCCAGCTTACCGGGGGGGTCCAAAAACATTCAGTACTTC
CASLPGGSKNIQYF
>-|TRBV10-3|-|TRBJ2-3
TGTGCCATCACCCCGGGAGAACCCCCAGATACGCAGTATTTT
CAITPGEPPDTQYF
>-|TRBV15|-|TRBJ1-6
TGTGCCACCAGCAGAGCTTCGACAGCAACACCCCTCCACTTT
CATSRASTATPLHF
>-|TRBV10-1|few|TRBJ2-7
TGCGCCAGCAGCTATACTGACAGCTACGAGCAGTACTTC
CASSYTDSYEQYF
>TRBD1|TRBV6-5|once|TRBJ2-7
TGTGCCAGCAGTCCGGGACAGGGAGTTTACGAGCAGTACTTC
CASSPGQGVYEQYF
>-|TRBV5-1|-|TRBJ2-2
TGCGCCAGCAGCTTGGAAGGCGCGGCGGCCACCGGGGAGCTGTTTTTT
CASSLEGAAATGELFF
>-|TRBV6-1|-|TRBJ1-5
TGTGCCAGCAGTGAACGGGCCCCCACATTGGGAAGCAATCAGCCCCAGCATTTT
CASSERAPTLGSNQPQHF
>TRBD1|TRBV28|-|TRBJ1-3
TGTGCCAGCAGTCCTCCTGGGACAGGGGGGAACACCATATATTTT
CASSPPGTGGNTIYF
>TRBD1|TRBV6-5|-|TRBJ2-7
TGTGCCAGCAGGGCACAGGGGGCCCGGTACGAGCAGTACTTC
CASRAQGARYEQYF
>TRBD1|TRBV4-2|-|TRBJ1-1
TGTGCCAGCAGCCAAGATACCGGACAGGACACTGAAGCTTTCTTT
CASSQDTGQDTEAFF
>-|TRBV4-2|-|TRBJ2-4
TGTGCCAGCAGCCAGAGACCGGGACTTCCTCCCCAGTACTTC
CASSQRPGLPPQYF
>TRBD2|TRBV28|-|TRBJ2-1
TGTGCCAGCAGTTTAGCCCGGGGGGGGCCCAATGAGCAGTTCTTC
CASSLARGGPNEQFF
>TRBD1|TRBV5-5|-|TRBJ1-6
TGTGCCAGCAGCTTACAGGGGGGCTATAATTCACCCCTCCACTTT
CASSLQGGYNSPLHF
>-|TRBV30|-|TRBJ1-2
TGTGCCTGGAGACTACCGGCCCCAGACTATGGCTACACCTTC
CAWRLPAPDYGYTF
>TRBD2|TRBV9|-|TRBJ2-2
TGTGCCAGCAGCGGAAGCGGGGGGGTTACCGGGGAGCTGTTTTTT
CASSGSGGVTGELFF
>-|TRBV2|-|TRBJ1-1
TGTGCCAGCAGTGGACAGCCGAACACTGAAGCTTTCTTT
CASSGQPNTEAFF
>TRBD1|TRBV6-1|-|TRBJ2-7
TGTGCCAGCACGGACAGGCAGAACGAGCAGTACTTC
CASTDRQNEQYF
>-|TRBV1|-|TRBJ1-5
TGCACCAGCAGCCCCTTAAAAAAGCCCCAGCATTTT
CTSSPLKKPQHF
>-|TRBV14|-|TRBJ2-2
TGTGCCAGCAGCCCGCTGGGCACGAACACCGGGGAGCTGTTTTTT
CASSPLGTNTGELFF
>-|TRBV18|-|TRBJ1-3
TGTGCCAGCTCACCAGGGGTCTCTGGAAACACCATATATTTT
CASSPGVSGNTIYF
>-|TRBV18|-|TRBJ1-2
TGTGCCAGCTCACCCCAGGACAGTAACTATGGCTACACCTTC
CASSPQDSNYGYTF
>-|TRBV7-6|-|TRBJ2-7
TGTGCCAGCAGCTTAGAGGTGGGAAACGAGCAGTACTTC
CASSLEVGNEQYF
>-|TRBV2|-|TRBJ2-2
TGTGCCAGCAGTGAGGGGAGCAGAATTCTCACCGGGGAGCTGTTTTTT
CASSEGSRILTGELFF
>-|TRBV5-4|-|TRBJ1-4
TGTGCCAGCAGCTTGGAAACACCTCGGTATACTAATGAAAAACTGTTTTTT
CASSLETPRYTNEKLFF
>-|TRBV4-2|-|TRBJ1-6
TGTGCCAGCAGCCAAGCGCCGTGGACAGACAGCTCCTATAATTCACCCCTCCACTTT
CASSQAPWTDSSYNSPLHF
>-|TRBV9|few|TRBJ2-5
TGTGCCAGCAGCGTAGCGGGTCGAGAGACCCAGTACTTC
CASSVAGRETQYF
>-|TRBV18|-|TRBJ1-5
TGTGCCAGCTCACCAGGGAGTTCGCCTCAGCCCCAGCATTTT
CASSPGSSPQPQHF
>-|TRBV28|once|TRBJ1-4
TGTGCCAGCAGTCGACAGTTTAATGAAAAACTGTTTTTT
CASSRQFNEKLFF
>TRBD2|TRBV6-4|few|TRBJ2-3
TGTGCCAGCAGTGACTCTAGCGGGGGGGCAGATACGCAGTATTTT
CASSDSSGGADTQYF
>TRBD1|TRBV6-6|-|TRBJ1-4
TGTGCCAGCAGACCACACAGGGGGCCGGCTAATGAAAAACTGTTTTTT
CASRPHRGPANEKLFF
>-|TRBV4-1|-|TRBJ2-7
TGCGCCAGCAGCCAAGATCTGGGGCTAGCCGATTCCCGGGTCGAGCAGTACTTC
CASSQDLGLADSRVEQYF
>-|TRBV27|-|TRBJ2-7
TGTGCCAGCAGTTTATCAGGGAACGAGCAGTACTTC
CASSLSGNEQYF
>-|TRBV4-3|-|TRBJ1-4
TGCGCCAGCAGCCAGTCCCGGGACACAGAAAAACTGTTTTTT
CASSQSRDTEKLFF
>TRBD1|TRBV7-9|once|TRBJ1-4
TGTGCCAGCAGGAAGACAGGGGCGGATAATGAAAAACTGTTTTTT
CASRKTGADNEKLFF